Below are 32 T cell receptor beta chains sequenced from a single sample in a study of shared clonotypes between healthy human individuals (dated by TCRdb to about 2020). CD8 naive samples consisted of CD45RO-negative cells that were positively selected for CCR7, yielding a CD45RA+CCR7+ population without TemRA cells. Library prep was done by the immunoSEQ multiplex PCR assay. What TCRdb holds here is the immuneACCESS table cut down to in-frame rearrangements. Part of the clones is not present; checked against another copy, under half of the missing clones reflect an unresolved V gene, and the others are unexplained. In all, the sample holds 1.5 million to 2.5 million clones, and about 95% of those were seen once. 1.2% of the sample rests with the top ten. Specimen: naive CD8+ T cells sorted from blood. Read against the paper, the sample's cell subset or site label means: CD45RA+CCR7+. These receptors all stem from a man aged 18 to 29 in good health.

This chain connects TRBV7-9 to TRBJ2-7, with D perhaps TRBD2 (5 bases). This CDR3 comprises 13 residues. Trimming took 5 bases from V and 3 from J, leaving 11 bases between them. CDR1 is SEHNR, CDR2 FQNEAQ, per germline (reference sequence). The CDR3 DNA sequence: TGTGCCAGCAGCCCAAACGGGGTCTACGAGCAGTACTTC. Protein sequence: CASSPNGVYEQYF.

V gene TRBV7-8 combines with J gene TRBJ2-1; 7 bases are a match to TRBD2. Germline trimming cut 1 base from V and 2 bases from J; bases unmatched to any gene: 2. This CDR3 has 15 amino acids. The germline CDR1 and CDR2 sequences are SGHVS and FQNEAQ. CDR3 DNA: TGTGCCAGCAGCTTAGTCCGGGGGGCCTACAATGAGCAGTTCTTC. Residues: CASSLVRGAYNEQFF.

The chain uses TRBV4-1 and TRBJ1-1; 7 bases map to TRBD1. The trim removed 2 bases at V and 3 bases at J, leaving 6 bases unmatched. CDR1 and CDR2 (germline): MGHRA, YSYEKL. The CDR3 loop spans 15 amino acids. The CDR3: CASSQQTGLHTEAFF. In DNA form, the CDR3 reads TGCGCCAGCAGCCAACAGACAGGGTTACACACTGAAGCTTTCTTT.

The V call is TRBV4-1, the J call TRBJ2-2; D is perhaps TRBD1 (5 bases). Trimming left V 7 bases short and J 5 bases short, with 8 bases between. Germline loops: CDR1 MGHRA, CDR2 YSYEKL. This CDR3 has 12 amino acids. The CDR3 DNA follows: TGCGCCAGCAAACAGGATACCGGGGAGCTGTTTTTT. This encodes CASKQDTGELFF.

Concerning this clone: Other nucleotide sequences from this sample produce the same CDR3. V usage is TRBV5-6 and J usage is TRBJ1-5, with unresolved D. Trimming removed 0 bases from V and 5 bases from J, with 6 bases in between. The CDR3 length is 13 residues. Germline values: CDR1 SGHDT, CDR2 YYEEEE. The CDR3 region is CASSLERDQPQHF. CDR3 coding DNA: TGTGCCAGCAGCTTGGAAAGGGATCAGCCCCAGCATTTT.

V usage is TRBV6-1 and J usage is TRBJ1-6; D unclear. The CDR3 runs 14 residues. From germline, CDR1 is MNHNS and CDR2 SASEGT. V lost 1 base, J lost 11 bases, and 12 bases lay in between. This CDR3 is CASSEGGGLPPLHF. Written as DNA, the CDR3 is TGTGCCAGCAGTGAAGGTGGAGGGCTTCCACCCCTCCACTTT.

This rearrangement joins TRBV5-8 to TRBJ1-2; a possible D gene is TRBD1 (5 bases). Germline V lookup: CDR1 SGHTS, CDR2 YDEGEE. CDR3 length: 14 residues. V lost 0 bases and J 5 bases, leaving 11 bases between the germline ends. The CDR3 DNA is TGTGCCAGCAGCTTGGCCTCGGGGCCGTATGGCTACACCTTC. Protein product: CASSLASGPYGYTF.

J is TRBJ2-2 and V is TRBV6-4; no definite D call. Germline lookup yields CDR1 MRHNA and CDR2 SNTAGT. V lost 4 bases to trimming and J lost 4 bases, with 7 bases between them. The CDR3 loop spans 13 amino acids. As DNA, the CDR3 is TGTGCCAGCAGTGCCTATCCCACCGGGGAGCTGTTTTTT. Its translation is CASSAYPTGELFF.

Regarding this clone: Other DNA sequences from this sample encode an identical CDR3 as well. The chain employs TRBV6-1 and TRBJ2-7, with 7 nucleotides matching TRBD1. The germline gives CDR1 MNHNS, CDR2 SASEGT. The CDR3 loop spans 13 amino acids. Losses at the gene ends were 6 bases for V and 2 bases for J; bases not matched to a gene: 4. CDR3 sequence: CASSAGTAYEQYF. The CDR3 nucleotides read TGTGCCAGCAGCGCCGGGACAGCCTACGAGCAGTACTTC.

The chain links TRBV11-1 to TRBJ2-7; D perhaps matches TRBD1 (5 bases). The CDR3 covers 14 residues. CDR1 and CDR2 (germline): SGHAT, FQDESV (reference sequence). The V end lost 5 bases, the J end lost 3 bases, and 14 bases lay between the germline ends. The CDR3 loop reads CASSSWGPIYEQYF. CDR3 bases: TGTGCCAGCAGCAGTTGGGGCCCAATCTACGAGCAGTACTTC.

The CDR3 reads CAWSAIPGERQETQYF. CDR3 sequence (DNA): TGTGCCTGGAGTGCCATCCCGGGGGAGCGCCAAGAGACCCAGTACTTC. V usage is TRBV30 and J usage is TRBJ2-5; tentatively, D is TRBD2 (6 bases). This CDR3 is built from 16 residues. Germline CDR1 GTSNPN, CDR2 SVGIG (reference sequence). V shed 1 base and J shed 1 base, with 16 bases lying between them.

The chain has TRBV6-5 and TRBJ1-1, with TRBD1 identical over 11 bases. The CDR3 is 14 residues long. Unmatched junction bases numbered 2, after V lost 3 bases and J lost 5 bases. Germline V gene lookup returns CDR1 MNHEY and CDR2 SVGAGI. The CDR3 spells CASSYGDRGTEAFF. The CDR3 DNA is TGTGCCAGCAGTTATGGGGACAGGGGGACTGAAGCTTTCTTT.

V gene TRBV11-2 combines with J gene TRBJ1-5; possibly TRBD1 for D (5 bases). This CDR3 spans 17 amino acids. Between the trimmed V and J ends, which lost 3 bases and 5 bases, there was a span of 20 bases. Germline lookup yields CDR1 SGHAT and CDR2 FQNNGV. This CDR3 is CASSFDGVWGLDQPQHF. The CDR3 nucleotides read TGTGCCAGCAGCTTTGACGGGGTTTGGGGGTTGGATCAGCCCCAGCATTTT.

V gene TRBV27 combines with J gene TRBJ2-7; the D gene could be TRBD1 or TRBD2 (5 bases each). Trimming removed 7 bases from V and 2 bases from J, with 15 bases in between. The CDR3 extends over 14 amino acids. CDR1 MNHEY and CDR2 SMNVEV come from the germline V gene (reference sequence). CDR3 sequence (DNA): TGTGCCAGCAACAAACCCCAGGGACCCTACGAGCAGTACTTC. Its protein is CASNKPQGPYEQYF.

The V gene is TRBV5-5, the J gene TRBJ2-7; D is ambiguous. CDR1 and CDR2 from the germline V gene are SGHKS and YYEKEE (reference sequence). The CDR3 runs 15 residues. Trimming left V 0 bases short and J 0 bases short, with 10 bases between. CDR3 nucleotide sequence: TGTGCCAGCAGCTTGGGCAGGCAGAGCTCCTACGAGCAGTACTTC. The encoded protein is CASSLGRQSSYEQYF.

The CDR3 is CASSLGTGPEKLFF. The CDR3 region has the DNA TGTGCCAGCAGCCTTGGGACAGGGCCGGAAAAACTGTTTTTT. The rearrangement joins TRBV7-6 to TRBJ1-4; 9 bases are a match to TRBD1. CDR1 is SGHVS, CDR2 FNYEAQ, per germline. The CDR3 is made up of 14 amino acids. V lost 5 bases to trimming and J lost 8 bases; unmatched junction nucleotides: 6. Drawing the rest from reference TRBV7-6 and TRBJ1-4, the complete variable domain is GAGVSQSPRYKVTKRGQDVALRCDPISGHVSLYWYRQALGQGPEFLTYFNYEAQQDKSGLPNDRFSAERPEGSISTLTIQRTEQRDSAMYRCASSLGTGPEKLFFGSGTQLSVL.

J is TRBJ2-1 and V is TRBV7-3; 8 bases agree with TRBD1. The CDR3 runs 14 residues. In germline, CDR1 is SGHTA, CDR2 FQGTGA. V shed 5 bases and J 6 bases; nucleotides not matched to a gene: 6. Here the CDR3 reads CASSEGQVSNEQFF. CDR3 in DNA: TGTGCCAGCAGCGAGGGACAGGTCAGCAATGAGCAGTTCTTC.

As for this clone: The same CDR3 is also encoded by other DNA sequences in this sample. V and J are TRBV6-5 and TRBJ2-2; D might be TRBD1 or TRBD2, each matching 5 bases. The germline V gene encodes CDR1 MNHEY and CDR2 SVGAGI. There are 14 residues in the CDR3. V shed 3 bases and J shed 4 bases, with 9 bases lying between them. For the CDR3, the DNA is TGTGCCAGCAGTTATGGGGCGGGCACCGGGGAGCTGTTTTTT. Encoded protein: CASSYGAGTGELFF.

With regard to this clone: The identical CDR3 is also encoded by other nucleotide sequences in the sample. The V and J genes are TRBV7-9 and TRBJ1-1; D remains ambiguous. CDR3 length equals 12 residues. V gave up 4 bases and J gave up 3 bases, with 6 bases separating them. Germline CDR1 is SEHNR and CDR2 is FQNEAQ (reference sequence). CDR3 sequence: CASSYGDTEAFF. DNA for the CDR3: TGTGCCAGCAGCTACGGGGACACTGAAGCTTTCTTT. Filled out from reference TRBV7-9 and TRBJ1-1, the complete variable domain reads DTGVSQNPRHKITKRGQNVTFRCDPISEHNRLYWYRQTLGQGPEFLTYFQNEAQLEKSRLLSDRFSAERPKGSFSTLEIQRTEQGDSAMYLCASSYGDTEAFFGQGTRLTVV.

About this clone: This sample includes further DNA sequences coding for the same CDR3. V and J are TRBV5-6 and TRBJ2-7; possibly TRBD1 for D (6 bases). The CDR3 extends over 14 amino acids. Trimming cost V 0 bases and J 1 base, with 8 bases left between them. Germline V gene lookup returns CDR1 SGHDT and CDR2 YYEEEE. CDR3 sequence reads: CASSLGDRSYEQYF. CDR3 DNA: TGTGCCAGCAGCTTGGGAGACAGGTCCTACGAGCAGTACTTC.

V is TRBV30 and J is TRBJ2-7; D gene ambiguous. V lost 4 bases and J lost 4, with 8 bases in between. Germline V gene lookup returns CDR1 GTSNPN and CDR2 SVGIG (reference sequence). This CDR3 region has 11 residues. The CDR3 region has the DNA TGTGCCTGGACTAGTCATTACGAGCAGTACTTC. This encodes CAWTSHYEQYF.

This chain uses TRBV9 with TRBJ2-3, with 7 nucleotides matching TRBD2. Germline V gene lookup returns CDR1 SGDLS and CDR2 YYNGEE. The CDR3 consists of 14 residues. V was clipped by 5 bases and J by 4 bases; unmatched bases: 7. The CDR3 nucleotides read TGTGCCAGCAGTTTTGGCGGGAGACCAGATACGCAGTATTTT. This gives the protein CASSFGGRPDTQYF. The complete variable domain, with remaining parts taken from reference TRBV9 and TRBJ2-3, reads DSGVTQTPKHLITATGQRVTLRCSPRSGDLSVYWYQQSLDQGLQFLIQYYNGEERAKGNILERFSAQQFPDLHSELNLSSLELGDSALYFCASSFGGRPDTQYFGPGTRLTVL.

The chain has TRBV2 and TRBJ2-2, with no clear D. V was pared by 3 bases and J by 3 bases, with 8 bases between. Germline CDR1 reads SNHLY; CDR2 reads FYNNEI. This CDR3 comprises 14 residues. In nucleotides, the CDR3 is TGTGCCAGCAGTGAGTACTCTTACACCGGGGAGCTGTTTTTT. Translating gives CASSEYSYTGELFF. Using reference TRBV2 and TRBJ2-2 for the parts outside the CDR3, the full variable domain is EPEVTQTPSHQVTQMGQEVILRCVPISNHLYFYWYRQILGQKVEFLVSFYNNEISEKSEIFDDQFSVERPDGSNFTLKIRSTKLEDSAMYFCASSEYSYTGELFFGEGSRLTVL.

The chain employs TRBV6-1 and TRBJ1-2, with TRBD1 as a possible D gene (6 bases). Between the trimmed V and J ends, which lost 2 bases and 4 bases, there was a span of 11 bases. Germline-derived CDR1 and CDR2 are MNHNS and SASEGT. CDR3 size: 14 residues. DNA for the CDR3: TGTGCCAGCAGTGAAATAGTAGGGGGCTATGGCTACACCTTC. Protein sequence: CASSEIVGGYGYTF.

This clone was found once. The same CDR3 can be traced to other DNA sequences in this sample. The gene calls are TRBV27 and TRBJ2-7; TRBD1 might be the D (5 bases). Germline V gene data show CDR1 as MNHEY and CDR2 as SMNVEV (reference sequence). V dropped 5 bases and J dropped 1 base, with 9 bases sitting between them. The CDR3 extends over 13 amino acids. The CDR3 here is CASSLRDSYEQYF. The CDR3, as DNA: TGTGCCAGCAGTCTCAGGGATTCCTACGAGCAGTACTTC.

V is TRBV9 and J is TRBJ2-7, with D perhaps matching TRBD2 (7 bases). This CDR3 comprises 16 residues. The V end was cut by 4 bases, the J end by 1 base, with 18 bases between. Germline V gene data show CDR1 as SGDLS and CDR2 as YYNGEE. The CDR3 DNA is TGTGCCAGCAGCCCATATCAGGGAGGGGGATCCTACGAGCAGTACTTC. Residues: CASSPYQGGGSYEQYF.

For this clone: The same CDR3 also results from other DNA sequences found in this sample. The CDR3 loop reads CASSQGPTYEQYF. As DNA, the CDR3 is TGCGCCAGCAGCCAGGGCCCTACCTACGAGCAGTACTTC. The V gene is TRBV4-1, the J gene TRBJ2-7; D is undetermined. The CDR3 length is 13 residues. Trimming left V 3 bases short and J 2 bases short, with 8 bases between. Germline lookup yields CDR1 MGHRA and CDR2 YSYEKL.

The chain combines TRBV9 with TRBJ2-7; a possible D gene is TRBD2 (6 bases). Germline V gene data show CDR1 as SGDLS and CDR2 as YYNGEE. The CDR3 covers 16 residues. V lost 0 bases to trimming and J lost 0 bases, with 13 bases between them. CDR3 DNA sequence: TGTGCCAGCAGCGTAGTGAGCGGGCCCAGCTCCTACGAGCAGTACTTC. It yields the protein CASSVVSGPSSYEQYF.

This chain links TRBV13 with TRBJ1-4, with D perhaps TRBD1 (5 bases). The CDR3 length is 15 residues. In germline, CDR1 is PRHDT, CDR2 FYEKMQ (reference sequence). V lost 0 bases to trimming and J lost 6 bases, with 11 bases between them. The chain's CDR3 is CASSLGAGTDEKLFF. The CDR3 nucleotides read TGTGCCAGCAGCTTAGGGGCGGGGACGGATGAAAAACTGTTTTTT.

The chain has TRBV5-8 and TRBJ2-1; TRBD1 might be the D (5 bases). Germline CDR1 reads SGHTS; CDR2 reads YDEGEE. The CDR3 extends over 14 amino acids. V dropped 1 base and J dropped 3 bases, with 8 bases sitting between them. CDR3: CASSLRTGYNEQFF. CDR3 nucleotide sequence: TGTGCCAGCAGCTTGAGAACAGGCTACAATGAGCAGTTCTTC.

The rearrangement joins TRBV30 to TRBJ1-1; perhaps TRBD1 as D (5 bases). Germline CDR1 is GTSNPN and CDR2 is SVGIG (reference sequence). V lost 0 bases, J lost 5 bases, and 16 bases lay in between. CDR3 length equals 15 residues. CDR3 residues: CAWSVNGAHGTEAFF. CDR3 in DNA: TGTGCCTGGAGTGTAAACGGGGCACATGGGACTGAAGCTTTCTTT. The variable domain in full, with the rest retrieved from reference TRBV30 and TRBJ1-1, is SQTIHQWPATLVQPVGSPLSLECTVEGTSNPNLYWYRQAAGRGLQLLFYSVGIGQISSEVPQNLSASRPQDRQFILSSKKLLLSDSGFYLCAWSVNGAHGTEAFFGQGTRLTVV.

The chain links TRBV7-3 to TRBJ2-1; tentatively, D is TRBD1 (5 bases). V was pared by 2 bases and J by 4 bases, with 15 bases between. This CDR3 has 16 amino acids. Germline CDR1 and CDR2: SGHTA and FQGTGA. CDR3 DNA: TGTGCCAGCAGCTTAGGTAGGGCAGGGTTTTACAATGAGCAGTTCTTC. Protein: CASSLGRAGFYNEQFF.